This T cell receptor beta chain was documented in a study of T cell clonotyping in hematopoietic cell transplantation. Overall study: Cytoreduction preceded collection of pretransplant recipient samples. Study observations and caveats: Recipient TCR diversity dropped after transplant; expanded clonotypes rose from day 30 to 180. Graft donor and pretransplant recipient Inverse Simpson Index values predicted broader posttransplant TCR diversity.

About this clone: The antigen remains unidentified.

Libraries were prepared by immunoSEQ multiplex PCR; TCRdb keeps only in-frame clonotypes and omits some of them. The data show about 36,000 clones, 85% to 95% seen once. The time point: recipient sample about 28 days before transplant, after cytoreduction. Germline V lookup: CDR1 SGHVS, CDR2 FQNEAQ. Deletions cut 2 bases from V and 6 bases from J, with 23 bases between. The CDR3 loop spans 17 amino acids. V is TRBV7-8 and J is TRBJ2-7; TRBD2 is a possible D gene (6 bases). Source: peripheral blood mononuclear cells, taken before stem cell transplant. This clonotype originated in a man aged 35 to 55 with chronic myeloid leukemia. Some clones in this sample may be carry-over from other donors' samples. CDR3 in DNA: TGTGCCAGCAGCTTAAGTATTGGGCGGGGTCACGACCGCGAGCAGTACTTC. As protein: CASSLSIGRGHDREQYF.